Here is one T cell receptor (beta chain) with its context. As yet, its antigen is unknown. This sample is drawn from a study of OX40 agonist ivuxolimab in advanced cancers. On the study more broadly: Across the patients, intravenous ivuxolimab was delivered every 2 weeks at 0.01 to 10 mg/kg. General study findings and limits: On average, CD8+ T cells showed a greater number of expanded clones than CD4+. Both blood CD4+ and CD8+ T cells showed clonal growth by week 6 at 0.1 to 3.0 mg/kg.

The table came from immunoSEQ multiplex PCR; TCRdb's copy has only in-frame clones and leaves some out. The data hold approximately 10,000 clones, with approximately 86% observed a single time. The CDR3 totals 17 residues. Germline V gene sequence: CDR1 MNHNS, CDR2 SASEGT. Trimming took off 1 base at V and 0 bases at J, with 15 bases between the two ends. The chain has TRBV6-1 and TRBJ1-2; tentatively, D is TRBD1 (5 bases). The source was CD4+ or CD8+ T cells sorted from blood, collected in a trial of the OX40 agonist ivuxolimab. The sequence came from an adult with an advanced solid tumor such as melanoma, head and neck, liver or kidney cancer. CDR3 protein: CASSEGGTWIANYGYTF. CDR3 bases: TGTGCCAGCAGTGAAGGTGGGACGTGGATTGCTAACTATGGCTACACCTTC.